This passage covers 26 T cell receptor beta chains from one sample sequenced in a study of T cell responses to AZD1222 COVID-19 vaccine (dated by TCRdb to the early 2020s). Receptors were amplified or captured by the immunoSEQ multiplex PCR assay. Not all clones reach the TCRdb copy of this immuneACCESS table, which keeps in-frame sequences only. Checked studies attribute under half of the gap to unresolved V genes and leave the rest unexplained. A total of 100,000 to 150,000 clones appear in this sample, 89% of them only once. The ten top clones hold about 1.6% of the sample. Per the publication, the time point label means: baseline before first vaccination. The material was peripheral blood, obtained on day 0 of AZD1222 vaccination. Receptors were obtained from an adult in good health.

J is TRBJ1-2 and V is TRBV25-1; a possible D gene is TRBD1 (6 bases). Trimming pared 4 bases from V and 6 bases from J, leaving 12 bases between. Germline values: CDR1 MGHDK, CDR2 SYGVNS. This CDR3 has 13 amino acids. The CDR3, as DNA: TGTGCCAGCAGTGTACAGGGATGGGATGGCTACACCTTC. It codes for CASSVQGWDGYTF.

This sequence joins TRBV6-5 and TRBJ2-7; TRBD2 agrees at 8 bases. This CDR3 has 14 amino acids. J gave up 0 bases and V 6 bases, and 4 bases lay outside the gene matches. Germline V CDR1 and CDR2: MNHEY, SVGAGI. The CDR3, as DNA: TGTGCCAGCAGCCCCGGGACTAGCTCCTACGAGCAGTACTTC. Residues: CASSPGTSSYEQYF.

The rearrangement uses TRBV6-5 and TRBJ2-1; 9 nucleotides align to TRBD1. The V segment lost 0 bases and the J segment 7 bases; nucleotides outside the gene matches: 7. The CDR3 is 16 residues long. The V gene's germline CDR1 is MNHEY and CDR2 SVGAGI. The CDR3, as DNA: TGTGCCAGCAGTTACTCGGCGGGACAGGGCTCAAATGAGCAGTTCTTC. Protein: CASSYSAGQGSNEQFF.

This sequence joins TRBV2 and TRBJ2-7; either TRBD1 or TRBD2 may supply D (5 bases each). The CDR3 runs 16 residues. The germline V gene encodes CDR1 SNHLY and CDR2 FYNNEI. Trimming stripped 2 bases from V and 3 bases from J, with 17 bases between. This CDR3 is CASSETPLGAGYEQYF. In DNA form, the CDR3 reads TGTGCCAGCAGTGAAACGCCCCTCGGGGCGGGCTACGAGCAGTACTTC.

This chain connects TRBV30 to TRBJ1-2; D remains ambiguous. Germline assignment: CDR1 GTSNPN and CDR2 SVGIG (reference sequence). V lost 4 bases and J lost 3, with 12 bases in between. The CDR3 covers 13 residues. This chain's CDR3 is CAWIPDWDYGYTF. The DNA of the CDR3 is TGTGCCTGGATCCCGGACTGGGACTATGGCTACACCTTC. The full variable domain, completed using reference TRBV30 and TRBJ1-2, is SQTIHQWPATLVQPVGSPLSLECTVEGTSNPNLYWYRQAAGRGLQLLFYSVGIGQISSEVPQNLSASRPQDRQFILSSKKLLLSDSGFYLCAWIPDWDYGYTFGSGTRLTVV.

CDR3 protein: CASSLSGTVGGYTF. The CDR3 nucleotides are TGCGCCAGCAGCTTATCCGGGACCGTAGGAGGCTACACCTTC. The chain couples TRBV5-1 to TRBJ1-2; maybe TRBD1 (5 bases). Germline assignment: CDR1 SGHRS and CDR2 YFSETQ. The CDR3 runs 14 residues. V shed 2 bases and J shed 8 bases, with 16 bases lying between them.

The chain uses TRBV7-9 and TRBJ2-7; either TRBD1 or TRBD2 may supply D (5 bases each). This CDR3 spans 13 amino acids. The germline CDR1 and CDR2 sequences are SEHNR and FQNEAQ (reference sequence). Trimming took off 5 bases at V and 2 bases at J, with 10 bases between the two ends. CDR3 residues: CASSRDQTYEQYF. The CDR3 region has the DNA TGTGCCAGCAGCCGGGACCAGACCTACGAGCAGTACTTC.

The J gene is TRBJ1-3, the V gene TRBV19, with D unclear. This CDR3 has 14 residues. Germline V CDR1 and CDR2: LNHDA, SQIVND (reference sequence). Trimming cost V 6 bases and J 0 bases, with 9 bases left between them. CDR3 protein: CASRRESSGNTIYF. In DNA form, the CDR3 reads TGTGCCAGTAGACGAGAAAGCTCTGGAAACACCATATATTTT.

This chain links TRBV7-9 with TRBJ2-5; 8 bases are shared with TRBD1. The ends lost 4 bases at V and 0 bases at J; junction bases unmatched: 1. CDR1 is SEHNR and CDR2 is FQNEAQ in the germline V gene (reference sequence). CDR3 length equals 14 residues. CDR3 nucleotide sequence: TGTGCCAGCAGCTGGACAGGGTACCAAGAGACCCAGTACTTC. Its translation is CASSWTGYQETQYF.

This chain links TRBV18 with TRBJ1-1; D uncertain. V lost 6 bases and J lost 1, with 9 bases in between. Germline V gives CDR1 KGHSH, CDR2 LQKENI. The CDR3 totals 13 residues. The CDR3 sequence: CASSLGENTEAFF. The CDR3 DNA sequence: TGTGCCAGCTCCCTGGGAGAGAACACTGAAGCTTTCTTT.

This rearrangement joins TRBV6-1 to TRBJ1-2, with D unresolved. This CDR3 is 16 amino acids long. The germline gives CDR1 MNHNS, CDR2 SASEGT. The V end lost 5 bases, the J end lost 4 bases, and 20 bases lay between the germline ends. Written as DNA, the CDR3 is TGTGCCAGCAGTAAAGGTACCCCATCTGAATTCTATGGCTACACCTTC. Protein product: CASSKGTPSEFYGYTF.

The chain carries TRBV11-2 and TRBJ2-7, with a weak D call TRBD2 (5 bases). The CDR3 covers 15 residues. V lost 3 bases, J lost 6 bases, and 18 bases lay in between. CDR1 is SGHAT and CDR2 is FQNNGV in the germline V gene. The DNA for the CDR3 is TGTGCCAGCAGCTTTGTGGCAGGAGGTTCGGGCGAGCAGTACTTC. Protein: CASSFVAGGSGEQYF.

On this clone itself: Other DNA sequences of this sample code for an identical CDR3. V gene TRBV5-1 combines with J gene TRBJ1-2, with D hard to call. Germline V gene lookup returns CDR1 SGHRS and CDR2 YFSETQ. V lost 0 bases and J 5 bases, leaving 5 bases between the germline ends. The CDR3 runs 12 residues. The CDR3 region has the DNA TGCGCCAGCAGCTTGGACAATTATGGCTACACCTTC. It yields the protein CASSLDNYGYTF.

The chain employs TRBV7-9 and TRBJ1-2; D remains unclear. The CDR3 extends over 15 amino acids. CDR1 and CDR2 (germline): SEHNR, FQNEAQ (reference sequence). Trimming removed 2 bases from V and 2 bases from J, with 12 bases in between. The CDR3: CASSLRNTLNYGYTF. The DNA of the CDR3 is TGTGCCAGCAGCTTAAGGAACACTCTAAACTATGGCTACACCTTC.

The DNA of the CDR3 is TGTGCCAGCTCACCCCGACAGGGGGATCAGCCCCAGCATTTT. The encoded protein is CASSPRQGDQPQHF. This rearrangement joins TRBV18 to TRBJ1-5, with 9 bases that match TRBD1. The CDR3 length is 14 residues. Unmatched junction bases numbered 2, after V lost 3 bases and J lost 5 bases. Germline CDR1 is KGHSH and CDR2 is LQKENI.

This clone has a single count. The CDR3 reads CASSWTATSSEPYEQYF. CDR3 DNA sequence: TGTGCCAGCAGCTGGACAGCCACATCTTCCGAGCCCTACGAGCAGTACTTC. The chain recombines TRBV28 with TRBJ2-7; perhaps TRBD1 as D (6 bases). The CDR3 sequence is 17 residues long. V lost 6 bases and J 2 bases, leaving 23 bases between the germline ends. The germline V gene encodes CDR1 MDHEN and CDR2 SYDVKM.

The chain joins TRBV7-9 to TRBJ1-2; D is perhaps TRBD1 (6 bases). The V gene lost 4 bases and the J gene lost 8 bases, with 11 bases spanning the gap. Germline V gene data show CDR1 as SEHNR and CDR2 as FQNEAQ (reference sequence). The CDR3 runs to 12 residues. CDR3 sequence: CASSSLGGGYTF. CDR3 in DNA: TGTGCCAGCAGCTCCCTTGGGGGCGGCTACACCTTC.

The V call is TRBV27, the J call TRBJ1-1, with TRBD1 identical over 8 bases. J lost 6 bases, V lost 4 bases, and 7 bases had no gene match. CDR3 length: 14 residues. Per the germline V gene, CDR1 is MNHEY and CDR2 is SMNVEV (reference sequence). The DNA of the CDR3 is TGTGCCAGCAGTTCCTGGACAGGGACGCCTGAAGCTTTCTTT. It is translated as CASSSWTGTPEAFF.

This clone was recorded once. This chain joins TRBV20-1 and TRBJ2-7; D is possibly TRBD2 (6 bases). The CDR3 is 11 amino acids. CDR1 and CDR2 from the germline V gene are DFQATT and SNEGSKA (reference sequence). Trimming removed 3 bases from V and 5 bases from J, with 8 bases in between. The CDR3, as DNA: TGCAGTGCTAGGAGGAGGGACGAGCAGTACTTC. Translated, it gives CSARRRDEQYF.

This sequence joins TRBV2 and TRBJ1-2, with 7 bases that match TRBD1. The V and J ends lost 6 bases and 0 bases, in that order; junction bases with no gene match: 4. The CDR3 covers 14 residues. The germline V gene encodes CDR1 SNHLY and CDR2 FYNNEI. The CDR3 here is CASRGDRANYGYTF. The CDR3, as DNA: TGTGCCAGCAGGGGAGACAGGGCTAACTATGGCTACACCTTC.

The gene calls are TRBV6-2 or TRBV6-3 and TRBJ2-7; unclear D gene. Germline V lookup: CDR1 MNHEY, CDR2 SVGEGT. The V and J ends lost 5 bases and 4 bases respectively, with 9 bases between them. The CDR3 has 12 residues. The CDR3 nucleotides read TGTGCCAGCAGTCCCGGACCGTACGAGCAGTACTTC. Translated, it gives CASSPGPYEQYF.

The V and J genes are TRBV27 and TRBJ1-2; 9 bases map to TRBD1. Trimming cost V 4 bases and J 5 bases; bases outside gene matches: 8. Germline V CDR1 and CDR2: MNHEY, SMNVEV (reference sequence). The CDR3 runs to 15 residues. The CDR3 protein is CASSYRDREPYGYTF. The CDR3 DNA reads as TGTGCCAGCAGTTACCGGGACAGGGAACCATATGGCTACACCTTC.

The CDR3 here is CASSLVRGRGGELFF. The CDR3 region has the DNA TGTGCCAGCAGCTTGGTGCGGGGACGGGGCGGGGAGCTGTTTTTT. The V and J genes are TRBV5-4 and TRBJ2-2, with D tentatively TRBD2 (6 bases). This CDR3 region has 15 residues. V was trimmed by 0 bases and J by 7 bases, leaving 13 bases between them. Germline assignment: CDR1 SGHNT and CDR2 YYREEE (reference sequence).

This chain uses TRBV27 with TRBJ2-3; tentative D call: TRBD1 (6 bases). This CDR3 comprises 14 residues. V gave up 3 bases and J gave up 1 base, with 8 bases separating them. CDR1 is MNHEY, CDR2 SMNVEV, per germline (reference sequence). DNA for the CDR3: TGTGCCAGCAGTTTCCGACAGGGCACAGATACGCAGTATTTT. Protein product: CASSFRQGTDTQYF.

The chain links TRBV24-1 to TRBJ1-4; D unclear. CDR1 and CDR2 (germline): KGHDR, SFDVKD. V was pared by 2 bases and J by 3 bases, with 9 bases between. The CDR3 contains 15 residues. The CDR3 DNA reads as TGTGCCACCAGTGATTGGGCAGACCCTAATGAAAAACTGTTTTTT. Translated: CATSDWADPNEKLFF.

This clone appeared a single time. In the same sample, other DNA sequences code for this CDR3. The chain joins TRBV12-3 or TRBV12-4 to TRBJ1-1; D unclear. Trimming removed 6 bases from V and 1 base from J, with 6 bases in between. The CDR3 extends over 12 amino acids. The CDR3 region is CASSPRNTEAFF. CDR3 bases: TGTGCCAGCAGCCCCAGGAACACTGAAGCTTTCTTT.